These T cell receptor beta chains were read from a single sample in a study of cytotoxic CD8 clonotypes in ibrutinib-treated CLL. Libraries were prepared by immunoSEQ multiplex PCR; TCRdb keeps only in-frame clonotypes and omits some of them. The sample consists of approximately 130,000 clones, approximately 80% of them appearing once. This specimen was PBMCs, taken after 24 months of ibrutinib treatment. The source of these receptors is a human donor with chronic lymphocytic leukemia. The CDR3 runs from the conserved cysteine through the conserved F or W. The D gene is left open where the match is weak. Some rows mark clone size as missing; the rest say once, few, many or name a class of expanded clone.

J gene	D gene	clone size	V gene	CDR3 protein	CDR3 DNA
TRBJ2-2	TRBD2	NA	TRBV9	CASNRLAGDTGELFF	TGTGCCAGCAACAGACTAGCGGGGGACACCGGGGAGCTGTTTTTT
TRBJ1-6	NA	few	TRBV2	CASSGGGLSNSPLHF	TGTGCCAGCAGTGGTGGGGGACTGAGTAATTCACCCCTCCACTTT
TRBJ2-3	TRBD2	many	TRBV9	CASSFSGGGTDTQYF	TGTGCCAGCAGCTTTAGCGGGGGGGGCACAGATACGCAGTATTTT
TRBJ1-2	TRBD1	NA	TRBV5-6	CASSGGQGGLYGYTF	TGTGCCAGCAGCGGCGGACAGGGTGGGCTTTATGGCTACACCTTC
TRBJ1-6	NA	NA	TRBV5-6	CASSFWSRIYNSPLHF	TGTGCCAGCAGCTTCTGGTCGCGGATTTATAATTCACCCCTCCACTTT
TRBJ1-4	TRBD1	NA	TRBV9	CASSVYTGGNEKLFF	TGTGCCAGCAGCGTTTATACAGGGGGAAATGAAAAACTGTTTTTT
TRBJ1-2	TRBD1	NA	TRBV11-3	CASSATGTGVSGYTF	TGTGCCAGCAGCGCAACCGGGACAGGGGTTTCTGGCTACACCTTC
TRBJ1-6	NA	NA	TRBV23-1	CASSQGQGYSPLHF	TGCGCCAGCAGTCAAGGGCAGGGGTATTCACCCCTCCACTTT
TRBJ2-7	TRBD2	NA	TRBV30	CAWSRGTSGYEQYF	TGTGCCTGGTCCCGGGGGACTAGCGGCTACGAGCAGTACTTC
TRBJ1-1	NA	NA	TRBV5-1	CASSKGQETEAFF	TGCGCCAGCAGCAAGGGACAAGAGACTGAAGCTTTCTTT
TRBJ1-5	NA	NA	TRBV19	CASSMLRTVGQPQHF	TGTGCCAGTAGTATGTTAAGAACGGTGGGTCAGCCCCAGCATTTT
TRBJ1-2	TRBD1	few	TRBV7-9	CASSRRQGRGYTF	TGTGCCAGCAGCCGTCGACAGGGTCGTGGCTACACCTTC
TRBJ1-1	TRBD1	NA	TRBV19	CASRAPSGQGATMNTEAFF	TGTGCCAGTAGGGCCCCCTCTGGACAGGGGGCAACCATGAACACTGAAGCTTTCTTT
TRBJ2-7	TRBD1	NA	TRBV5-4	CASSRGTGGYEQYF	TGTGCCAGCAGCCGCGGGACAGGGGGCTACGAGCAGTACTTC
TRBJ2-5	TRBD2	NA	TRBV27	CASSDGLAGLETQYF	TGTGCCAGCAGTGACGGACTAGCGGGGCTGGAGACCCAGTACTTC
TRBJ2-1	TRBD1	few	TRBV28	CASSRSTGYNEQFF	TGTGCCAGCAGCCGATCGACAGGGTACAATGAGCAGTTCTTC
TRBJ1-3	NA	NA	TRBV7-8	CASSLDLRNTIYF	TGTGCCAGCAGCTTAGACCTCCGGAACACCATATATTTT
TRBJ1-1	NA	NA	TRBV30	CAWSVRRLLNTEAFF	TGTGCCTGGAGTGTACGTCGGCTGCTGAACACTGAAGCTTTCTTT
TRBJ1-1	NA	once	TRBV30	CAWSVLARMNTEAFF	TGTGCCTGGAGTGTACTGGCAAGGATGAACACTGAAGCTTTCTTT
TRBJ1-3	TRBD1	NA	TRBV27	CASSLPWDRAGNTIYF	TGTGCCAGCAGTTTACCGTGGGACAGGGCCGGAAACACCATATATTTT
TRBJ1-1	NA	NA	TRBV28	CASSSLDGQRDTEAFF	TGTGCCAGCAGTTCTCTGGACGGACAAAGGGACACTGAAGCTTTCTTT
TRBJ1-6	TRBD1	NA	TRBV5-4	CASSLGQGGSPLHF	TGTGCCAGCAGCTTGGGACAGGGGGGTTCACCCCTCCACTTT
TRBJ2-1	NA	NA	TRBV18	CASSPPLDWYYNEQFF	TGTGCCAGCTCACCACCGCTAGACTGGTACTACAATGAGCAGTTCTTC
TRBJ1-5	NA	NA	TRBV4-1	CASSQEDNSNQPQHF	TGCGCCAGCAGCCAAGAGGATAATAGCAATCAGCCCCAGCATTTT
TRBJ2-3	TRBD1	NA	TRBV28	CASLTGGKSTDTQYF	TGTGCCAGCCTCACAGGGGGAAAAAGCACAGATACGCAGTATTTT
TRBJ2-6	NA	NA	TRBV4-1	CASSQERTVTSGANVLTF	TGCGCCAGCAGCCAAGAACGGACGGTAACCTCTGGGGCCAACGTCCTGACTTTC
TRBJ2-5	TRBD1	once	TRBV6-5	CASNKQGGQETQYF	TGTGCCAGCAACAAACAGGGGGGACAAGAGACCCAGTACTTC
TRBJ1-4	TRBD1	NA	TRBV5-4	CASSLARDRGEGEKLFF	TGTGCCAGCAGCCTTGCCCGGGACAGGGGGGAGGGAGAAAAACTGTTTTTT
TRBJ1-6	NA	few	TRBV5-1	CASSLVGNSPLHF	TGCGCCAGCAGCTTGGTCGGGAATTCACCCCTCCACTTT
TRBJ2-1	NA	NA	TRBV20-1	CSARTNNEQFF	TGCAGTGCTAGAACAAACAATGAGCAGTTCTTC
TRBJ2-7	NA	once	TRBV19	CASSIGAGSYEQYF	TGTGCCAGTAGTATCGGGGCAGGCTCCTACGAGCAGTACTTC
TRBJ2-7	TRBD1	NA	TRBV6-1	CASSEVGTGIYEQYF	TGTGCCAGCAGTGAAGTAGGGACAGGGATCTACGAGCAGTACTTC
TRBJ2-3	TRBD1	NA	TRBV7-8	CASSGGQGTDTQYF	TGTGCCAGCAGCGGCGGACAGGGAACAGATACGCAGTATTTT
TRBJ1-1	NA	NA	TRBV30	CACQVGRVTEAFF	TGTGCCTGCCAGGTCGGGAGGGTAACTGAAGCTTTCTTT
TRBJ1-2	NA	few	TRBV7-2	CASSLAKGFYGYTF	TGTGCCAGCAGCTTAGCGAAGGGTTTCTATGGCTACACCTTC
TRBJ2-1	NA	NA	TRBV7-9	CASSLDANEQFF	TGTGCCAGCAGCTTAGACGCGAATGAGCAGTTCTTC
TRBJ2-3	NA	once	TRBV7-2	CASSPSGGADTQYF	TGTGCCAGCAGCCCGTCCGGAGGGGCAGATACGCAGTATTTT
TRBJ2-3	TRBD2	NA	TRBV25-1	CASRRGTSGAQYF	TGTGCCAGCAGACGCGGGACTAGCGGGGCGCAGTATTTT
TRBJ2-3	NA	NA	TRBV14	CASSQALGADTQYF	TGTGCCAGCAGCCAAGCTCTGGGGGCAGATACGCAGTATTTT
TRBJ2-3	TRBD1	NA	TRBV4-1	CASSQLLTGGMADTQYF	TGCGCCAGCAGCCAACTACTGACAGGGGGGATGGCAGATACGCAGTATTTT
TRBJ1-1	NA	few	TRBV5-6	CASSLGLLGEAFF	TGTGCCAGCAGCTTGGGGCTCTTGGGGGAAGCTTTCTTT
TRBJ1-1	NA	NA	TRBV19	CASSLGGYKTEAFF	TGTGCCAGTAGTCTTGGAGGGTACAAAACTGAAGCTTTCTTT
TRBJ2-5	NA	once	TRBV2	CASSVGDSAQYF	TGTGCCAGCAGTGTAGGAGACTCGGCCCAGTACTTC
TRBJ2-6	NA	few	TRBV27	CATRAFGANVLTF	TGTGCCACCCGAGCATTTGGGGCCAACGTCCTGACTTTC
TRBJ2-1	NA	NA	TRBV27	CASYLGGTGRAGEQFF	TGTGCCAGCTACCTGGGGGGAACAGGGAGGGCTGGTGAGCAGTTCTTC
TRBJ2-7	TRBD2	NA	TRBV18	CASSLTSGPIDEQYF	TGTGCCAGCTCACTAACTAGCGGCCCCATCGACGAGCAGTACTTC